Listed below are T cell receptor beta chains from one sample, sequenced in a study of blood T cell repertoires in COVID-19. Some clones are missing from TCRdb's copy, which holds only in-frame ones; the method was immunoSEQ multiplex PCR. The table lists roughly 670,000 clones, 85% to 90% of them singletons. Sequencing used peripheral blood. Receptor source: a woman in her late teens or twenties with acute or convalescent COVID-19. Each CDR3 is given with its conserved first and last residue. D genes are given only for firm matches. For some rows the clone size is stated as once, few or many, or as a class when expanded; others skip it.

>NA|NA|TRBJ2-7|TRBV28
CASSLETGPGEQYF
TGTGCCAGCAGTTTGGAGACAGGTCCGGGCGAGCAGTACTTC
>NA|NA|TRBJ1-4|TRBV10-1
CASREDREKLFF
TGCGCCAGCAGAGAAGACAGGGAAAAACTGTTTTTT
>NA|TRBD1|TRBJ1-2|TRBV15
CATSSRQGGYGYTF
TGTGCCACCAGCAGTCGACAGGGTGGCTATGGCTACACCTTC
>NA|NA|TRBJ2-7|TRBV11-2
CASSRWTYQRSHEQYF
TGTGCCAGCAGCCGATGGACATACCAGCGTAGCCACGAGCAGTACTTC
>NA|NA|TRBJ1-6|TRBV14
CASTETGSYNSPLHF
TGTGCCAGCACCGAAACGGGCTCCTATAATTCACCCCTCCACTTT
>once|NA|TRBJ1-4|TRBV18
CASSLLINEKLFF
TGTGCCAGCTCACTACTTATAAATGAAAAACTGTTTTTT
>NA|NA|TRBJ1-2|TRBV6-1
CASSEVWKDSPYGYTF
TGTGCCAGCAGTGAAGTGTGGAAGGACTCTCCGTATGGCTACACCTTC
>NA|NA|TRBJ1-1|TRBV6-5
CASSSGQSNTEAFF
TGTGCCAGCAGTTCCGGACAATCGAACACTGAAGCTTTCTTT
>NA|TRBD1|TRBJ1-2|TRBV29-1
CSVEEYGTGSYGYTF
TGCAGCGTTGAAGAATATGGGACAGGGAGCTATGGCTACACCTTC
>NA|TRBD1|TRBJ1-6|TRBV28
CASSWTGKYSPLHF
TGTGCCAGCAGTTGGACAGGGAAATATTCACCCCTCCACTTT
>NA|NA|TRBJ1-2|TRBV4-1
CASSQVLIPEFNYGYTF
TGCGCCAGCAGCCAAGTCTTAATCCCCGAGTTTAACTATGGCTACACCTTC
>NA|TRBD1|TRBJ1-1|TRBV5-4
CASSLPPGGYTEAFF
TGTGCCAGCAGCTTGCCCCCAGGGGGCTACACTGAAGCTTTCTTT
>NA|TRBD2|TRBJ2-5|TRBV28
CASRLLATSGEETQYF
TGTGCCAGCAGGTTATTAGCGACTAGCGGGGAAGAGACCCAGTACTTC
>NA|TRBD2|TRBJ2-1|TRBV6-4
CASSDSGDYNEQFF
TGTGCCAGCAGTGACAGCGGGGACTACAATGAGCAGTTCTTC
>NA|NA|TRBJ1-3|TRBV10-3
CAISDFTGGNTIYF
TGTGCCATCAGTGATTTTACCGGTGGAAACACCATATATTTT
>NA|NA|TRBJ1-5|TRBV2
CASSGGGLVQPQHF
TGTGCCAGCAGTGGGGGGGGGCTAGTTCAGCCCCAGCATTTT
>NA|TRBD1|TRBJ1-2|TRBV7-9
CASTSNRGSNYGYTF
TGTGCCAGCACCTCGAACAGGGGCTCTAACTATGGCTACACCTTC
>few|NA|TRBJ1-1|TRBV5-5
CASTLTSTEAFF
TGTGCCAGCACCCTTACGAGCACTGAAGCTTTCTTT